This paragraph covers one T cell receptor (beta chain) sequence. Antigen specificity is unknown. Sequence at one end of the junction differs from germline and may be a read error. This specimen belongs to a study of CD8 T cells in ankylosing spondylitis. Findings and caveats of the study: With a CD8+ phenotype, disease-linked clones were relatively rare in peripheral blood. Significantly higher representation of disease-linked clones was reported for matched ankylosing spondylitis synovial fluid. It appeared that ankylosing spondylitis blood was characterized by a TCR beta motif of roughly 8 highly homologous variants. Reactive arthritis synovial fluid and blood were previously reported to contain some motif variants.

For TCR beta, libraries came from quantitative 5'-RACE with molecular barcodes. TCRdb independently ran MiXCR on the 5' RACE reads; one entry per CDR3 protein. The sample lists hundreds of thousands of distinct CDR3 sequences; roughly a sixth were seen once. The germline gives CDR1 SGHRS, CDR2 YFSETQ. This CDR3 has 16 residues. Sequencing input: blood, either unsorted or a sorted T cell fraction (not recorded which). This clonotype was sampled from a male donor with ankylosing spondylitis. The chain is built from TRBV5-1 and TRBJ1-4; D not certain. Here the CDR3 DNA reads TGCGCCAGCAGCCCAGACCCGGAAACTTCCCGTGAAAGACTGTTTTTT. This gives the protein CASSPDPETSRERLFF. Together with reference TRBV5-1 and TRBJ1-4, the CDR3 gives the full variable domain: KAGVTQTPRYLIKTRGQQVTLSCSPISGHRSVSWYQQTPGQGLQFLFEYFSETQRNKGNFPGRFSGRQFSNSRSEMNVSTLELGDSALYLCASSPDPETSRERLFFGSGTQLSVL.